Listed below are T cell receptor beta chains from one sample, sequenced in a study of shared clonotypes between healthy human individuals. Assay used: immunoSEQ multiplex PCR; TCRdb lists only in-frame clones, some missing. The table includes approximately 980,000 clones, about 80% detected once. Sequencing input: memory CD4+ T cells sorted from blood. All receptors come from a man between 18 and 29 years old in good health. Each CDR3 is given with its conserved first and last residue. A D gene is named only where the DNA matches it firmly. Size is stated for part of the rows, as once, few or many counts, or as a class when the clone is expanded.

>NA|TRBJ1-3|TRBV5-1|NA
TGCGCCAGCACCCTGGGGGACTTCTCTGGAAACACCATATATTTT
CASTLGDFSGNTIYF
>TRBD1|TRBJ1-5|TRBV12-5|NA
TGTGCTAGTGGTTTTTATGGGACAGGGGGCGCCAACAATCAGCCCCAGCATTTT
CASGFYGTGGANNQPQHF
>TRBD1|TRBJ2-2|TRBV7-6|few
TGTGCCAGCAGCTTAGGGCAGGGGGAAATCACCGGGGAGCTGTTTTTT
CASSLGQGEITGELFF
>TRBD1|TRBJ1-5|TRBV5-1|NA
TGCGCCAGCAGCCCCTACGGGGGACAGGGCGGTCAGCCCCAGCATTTT
CASSPYGGQGGQPQHF
>TRBD2|TRBJ2-3|TRBV7-2|NA
TGTGCCAGCAGCCCCATCACTAGCGGGGGGGCATCAGATACGCAGTATTTT
CASSPITSGGASDTQYF
>NA|TRBJ1-2|TRBV6-5|NA
TGTGCCAGCAGTTACTCCCCGACAATTTCCTATGGCTACACCTTC
CASSYSPTISYGYTF
>TRBD2|TRBJ2-5|TRBV29-1|few
TGCAGCGTTGGGGGGGGGACCCAGTACTTC
CSVGGGTQYF
>NA|TRBJ2-2|TRBV10-3|NA
TGTGCCATCAGTGAGAGCGGTATGTGGGAGCTGTTTTTT
CAISESGMWELFF
>NA|TRBJ2-1|TRBV7-2|NA
TGTGCCAGCAGCTTAGAAGCAGGACGCAACAATGAGCAGTTCTTC
CASSLEAGRNNEQFF
>NA|TRBJ1-5|TRBV6-1|NA
TGTGCCAGCAGTGATATCGGCAATCAGCCCCAGCATTTT
CASSDIGNQPQHF
>NA|TRBJ2-3|TRBV20-1|NA
TGCAGTTTGGGAGAGACAGATACGCAGTATTTT
CSLGETDTQYF
>TRBD2|TRBJ2-1|TRBV13|NA
TGTGCCAGCAGCTTAGAACTAGCGGGAGTCAATGAGCAGTTCTTC
CASSLELAGVNEQFF
>NA|TRBJ2-2|TRBV5-1|NA
TGCGCCAGCAGGCTGGACTACCTGAACACCGGGGAGCTGTTTTTT
CASRLDYLNTGELFF
>NA|TRBJ1-5|TRBV4-2|NA
TGTGCCAGCAGCCAAGGGGAAAATCAGCCCCAGCATTTT
CASSQGENQPQHF
>NA|TRBJ2-5|TRBV5-1|NA
TGCGCCAGCAGCTTAACGATGACAGGGAGGGAGACCCAGTACTTC
CASSLTMTGRETQYF
>NA|TRBJ2-7|TRBV5-4|NA
TGTGCCAGCAGCAGCGGAAGAAACAGGGGAGGAGGGTACGAGCAGTACTTC
CASSSGRNRGGGYEQYF
>TRBD1|TRBJ1-2|TRBV7-8|NA
TGTGCCAGCAGCCTGGGACAGGGCGGGGGCGGCTACACCTTC
CASSLGQGGGGYTF
>NA|TRBJ2-1|TRBV6-1|NA
TGTGCCAGCAGTGTCCAGGGGAATGAGCAGTTCTTC
CASSVQGNEQFF
>TRBD1|TRBJ1-5|TRBV30|NA
TGTGCCTGGAGCCATGGACAGGGTGACCAGCCCCAGCATTTT
CAWSHGQGDQPQHF
>NA|TRBJ1-2|TRBV11-2|NA
TGTGCCAGCAGCCTGGTGGTGAAGCTAGACTATGGCTACACCTTC
CASSLVVKLDYGYTF
>NA|TRBJ1-1|TRBV6-4|NA
TGTGCCAGCAGTGTAGAGGCTGAGACGAACACTGAAGCTTTCTTT
CASSVEAETNTEAFF
>NA|TRBJ1-2|TRBV4-1|NA
TGCGCCAGCAGCCAAGATTTGAGGAGAGAGCGCGATGGCTACACCTTC
CASSQDLRRERDGYTF
>NA|TRBJ2-2|TRBV11-2|few
TGTGCCAGCAGCTTGCCGGGAGTTGACACCGGGGAGCTGTTTTTT
CASSLPGVDTGELFF
>NA|TRBJ2-3|TRBV2|NA
TGTGCCAGCAGTGCTCCACGAGTTGTCTCTAGCACAGATACGCAGTATTTT
CASSAPRVVSSTDTQYF
>NA|TRBJ1-6|TRBV27|NA
TGTGCCAGCAGTTTAGAGGGAAACTATAATTCACCCCTCCACTTT
CASSLEGNYNSPLHF
>NA|TRBJ2-5|TRBV30|NA
TGTGCCTGGAGTGACAGGGCCCAAGAGACCCAGTACTTC
CAWSDRAQETQYF